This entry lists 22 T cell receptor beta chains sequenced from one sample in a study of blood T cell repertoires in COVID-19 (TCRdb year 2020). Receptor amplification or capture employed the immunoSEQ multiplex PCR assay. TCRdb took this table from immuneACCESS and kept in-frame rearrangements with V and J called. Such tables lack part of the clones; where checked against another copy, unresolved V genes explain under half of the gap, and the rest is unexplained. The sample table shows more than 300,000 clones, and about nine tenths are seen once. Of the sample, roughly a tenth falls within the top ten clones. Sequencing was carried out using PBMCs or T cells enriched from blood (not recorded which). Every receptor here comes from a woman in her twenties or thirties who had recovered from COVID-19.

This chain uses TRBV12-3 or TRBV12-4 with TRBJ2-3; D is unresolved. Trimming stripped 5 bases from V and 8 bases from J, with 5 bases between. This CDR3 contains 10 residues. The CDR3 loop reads CASSHGTQYF. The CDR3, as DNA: TGTGCCAGCAGTCACGGTACGCAGTATTTT.

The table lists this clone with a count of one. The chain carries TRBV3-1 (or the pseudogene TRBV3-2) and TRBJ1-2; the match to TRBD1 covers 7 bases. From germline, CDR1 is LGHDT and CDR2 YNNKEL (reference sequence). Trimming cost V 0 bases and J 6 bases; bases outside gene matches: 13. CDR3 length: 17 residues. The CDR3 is CASSQEGRSGGDHGYTF. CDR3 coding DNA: TGTGCCAGCAGCCAAGAGGGGAGGTCAGGGGGAGATCATGGCTACACCTTC.

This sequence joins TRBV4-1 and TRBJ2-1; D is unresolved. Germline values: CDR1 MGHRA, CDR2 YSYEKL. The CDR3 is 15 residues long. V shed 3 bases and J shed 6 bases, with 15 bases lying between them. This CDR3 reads CASSQGMGVGNEQFF. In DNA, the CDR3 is TGCGCCAGCAGCCAGGGCATGGGTGTCGGCAATGAGCAGTTCTTC.

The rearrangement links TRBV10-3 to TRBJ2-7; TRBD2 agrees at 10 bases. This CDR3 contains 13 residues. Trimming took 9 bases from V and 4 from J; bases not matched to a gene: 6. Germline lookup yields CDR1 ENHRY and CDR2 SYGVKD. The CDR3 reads CAISGGTDYEQYF. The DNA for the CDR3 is TGTGCCATTAGCGGGGGGACTGATTACGAGCAGTACTTC.

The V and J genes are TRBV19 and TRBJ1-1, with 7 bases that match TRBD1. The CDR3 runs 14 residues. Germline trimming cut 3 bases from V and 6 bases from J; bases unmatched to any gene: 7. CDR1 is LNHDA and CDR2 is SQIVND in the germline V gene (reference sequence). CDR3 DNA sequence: TGTGCCAGTAGTATGGTACAGGGGATCGCTGAAGCTTTCTTT. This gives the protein CASSMVQGIAEAFF.

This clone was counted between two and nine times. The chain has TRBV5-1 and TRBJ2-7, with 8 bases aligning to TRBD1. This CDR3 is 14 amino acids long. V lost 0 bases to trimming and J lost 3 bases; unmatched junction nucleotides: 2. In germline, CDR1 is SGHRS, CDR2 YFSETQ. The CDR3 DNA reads TGCGCCAGCAGCTTGGGGACAGGGATCTACGAGCAGTACTTC. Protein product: CASSLGTGIYEQYF.

The CDR3 sequence: CASSSPGTGREKLFF. In DNA form, the CDR3 reads TGTGCCAGCAGCTCTCCCGGGACAGGGAGAGAAAAACTGTTTTTT. V usage is TRBV11-2 and J usage is TRBJ1-4; TRBD1 aligns across 9 bases. With 4 bases clipped from V and 8 bases from J, the junction kept 8 bases outside the gene matches. The CDR3 totals 15 residues. The germline V gene has CDR1 SGHAT and CDR2 FQNNGV.

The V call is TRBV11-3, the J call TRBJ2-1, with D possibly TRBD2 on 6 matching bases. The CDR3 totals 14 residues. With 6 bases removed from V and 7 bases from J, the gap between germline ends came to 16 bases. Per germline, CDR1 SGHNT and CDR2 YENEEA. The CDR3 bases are TGTGCCAGCAGTTCCCCGGGAGCTAGGAATGAGCAGTTCTTC. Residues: CASSSPGARNEQFF. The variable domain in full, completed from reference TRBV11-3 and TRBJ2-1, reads EAGVVQSPRYKIIEKKQPVAFWCNPISGHNTLYWYLQNLGQGPELLIRYENEEAVDDSQLPKDRFSAERLKGVDSTLKIQPAELGDSAVYLCASSSPGARNEQFFGPGTRLTVL.

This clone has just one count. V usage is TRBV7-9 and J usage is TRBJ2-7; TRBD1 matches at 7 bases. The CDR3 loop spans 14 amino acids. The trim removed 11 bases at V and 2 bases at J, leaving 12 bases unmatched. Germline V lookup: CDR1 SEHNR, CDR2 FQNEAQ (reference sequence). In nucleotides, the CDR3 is TGTGCCGGCCAAGCCGGGACAGCCGCCTACGAGCAGTACTTC. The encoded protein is CAGQAGTAAYEQYF.

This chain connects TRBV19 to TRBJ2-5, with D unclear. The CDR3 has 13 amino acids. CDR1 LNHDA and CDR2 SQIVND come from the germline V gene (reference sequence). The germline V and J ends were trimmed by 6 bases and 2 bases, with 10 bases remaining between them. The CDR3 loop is CASSPSAQETQYF. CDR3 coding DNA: TGTGCCAGTAGCCCCTCAGCGCAAGAGACCCAGTACTTC.

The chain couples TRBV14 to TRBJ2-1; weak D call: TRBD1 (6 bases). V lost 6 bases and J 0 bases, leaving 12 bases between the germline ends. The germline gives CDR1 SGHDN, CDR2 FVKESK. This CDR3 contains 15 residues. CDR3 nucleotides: TGTGCCAGCAGGGGGGCTTCAAGCTCCTACAATGAGCAGTTCTTC. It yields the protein CASRGASSSYNEQFF.

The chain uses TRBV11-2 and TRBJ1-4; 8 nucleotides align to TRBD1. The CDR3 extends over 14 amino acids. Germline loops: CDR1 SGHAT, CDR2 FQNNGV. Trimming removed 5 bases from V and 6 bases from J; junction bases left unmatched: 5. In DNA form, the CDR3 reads TGTGCCAGCAGCCTAGGACAGGGTGATGAAAAACTGTTTTTT. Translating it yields CASSLGQGDEKLFF.

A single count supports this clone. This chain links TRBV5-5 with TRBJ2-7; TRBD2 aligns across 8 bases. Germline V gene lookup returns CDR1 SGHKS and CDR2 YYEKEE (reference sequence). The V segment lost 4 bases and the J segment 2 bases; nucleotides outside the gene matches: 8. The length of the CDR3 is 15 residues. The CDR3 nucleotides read TGTGCCAGCAGCGGGGGGCCAGCGGGAGCCTACGAGCAGTACTTC. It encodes CASSGGPAGAYEQYF.

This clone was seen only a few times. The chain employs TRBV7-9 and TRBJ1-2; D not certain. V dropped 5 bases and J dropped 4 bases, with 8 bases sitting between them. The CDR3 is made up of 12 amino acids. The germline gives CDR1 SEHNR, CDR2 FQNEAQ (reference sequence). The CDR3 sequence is CASSEYLYGYTF. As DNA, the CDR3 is TGTGCCAGCAGCGAGTATCTCTATGGCTACACCTTC.

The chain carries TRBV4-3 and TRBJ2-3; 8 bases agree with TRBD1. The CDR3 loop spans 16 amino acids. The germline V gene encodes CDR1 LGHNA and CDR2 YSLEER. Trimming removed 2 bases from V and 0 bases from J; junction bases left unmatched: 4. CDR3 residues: CASSQPGGSSTDTQYF. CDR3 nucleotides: TGCGCCAGCAGCCAACCAGGGGGCAGTAGCACAGATACGCAGTATTTT.

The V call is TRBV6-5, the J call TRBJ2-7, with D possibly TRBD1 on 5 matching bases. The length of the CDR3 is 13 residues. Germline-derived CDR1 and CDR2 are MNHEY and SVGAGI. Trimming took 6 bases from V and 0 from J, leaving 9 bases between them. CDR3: CASRRGSSYEQYF. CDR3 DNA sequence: TGTGCCAGCAGAAGGGGTTCCTCCTACGAGCAGTACTTC.

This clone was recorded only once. CDR3 sequence reads: CASGLVLGREINEQYF. Here the CDR3 DNA reads TGTGCTAGTGGTTTGGTACTGGGAAGGGAGATCAACGAGCAGTACTTC. The chain combines TRBV12-5 with TRBJ2-7; TRBD2 is a possible D gene (5 bases). The germline CDR1 and CDR2 sequences are LGHNT and FRNRAP. The CDR3 totals 16 residues. The ends were cut back, 0 bases at V and 5 bases at J, with 17 bases in the middle.

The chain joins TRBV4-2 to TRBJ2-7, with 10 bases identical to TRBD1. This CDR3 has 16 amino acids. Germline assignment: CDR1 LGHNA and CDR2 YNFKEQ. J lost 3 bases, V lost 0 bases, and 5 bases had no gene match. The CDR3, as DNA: TGTGCCAGCAGCCAAGAAGGGGACAGGGGTGTCTACGAGCAGTACTTC. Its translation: CASSQEGDRGVYEQYF.

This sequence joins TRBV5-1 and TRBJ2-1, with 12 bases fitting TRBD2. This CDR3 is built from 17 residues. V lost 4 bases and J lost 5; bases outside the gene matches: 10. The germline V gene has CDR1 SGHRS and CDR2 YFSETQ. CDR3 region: CASSRGGLAGNHNEQFF. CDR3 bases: TGCGCCAGCAGCCGCGGCGGACTAGCGGGAAATCACAATGAGCAGTTCTTC.

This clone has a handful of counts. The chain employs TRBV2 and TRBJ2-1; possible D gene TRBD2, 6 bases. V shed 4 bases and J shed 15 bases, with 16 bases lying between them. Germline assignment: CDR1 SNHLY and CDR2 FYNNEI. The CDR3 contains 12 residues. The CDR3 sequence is CASSVSGVVRFF. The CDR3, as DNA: TGTGCCAGCAGTGTCTCGGGGGTCGTACGGTTCTTC.

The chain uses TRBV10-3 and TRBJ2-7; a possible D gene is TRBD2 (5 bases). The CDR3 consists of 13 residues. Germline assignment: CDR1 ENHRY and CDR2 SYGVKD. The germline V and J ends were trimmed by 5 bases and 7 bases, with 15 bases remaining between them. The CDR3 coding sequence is TGTGCCATCAGTAGGGAGAGTCGGTGGGAGCAGTACTTC. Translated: CAISRESRWEQYF.

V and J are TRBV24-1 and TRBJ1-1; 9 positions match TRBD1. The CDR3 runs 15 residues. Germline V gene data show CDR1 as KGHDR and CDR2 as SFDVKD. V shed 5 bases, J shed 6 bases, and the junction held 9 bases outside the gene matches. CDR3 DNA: TGTGCCACCAGTGCCGAGGGACAGGGCCGATCTGAAGCTTTCTTT. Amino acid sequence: CATSAEGQGRSEAFF.